Presented here are 3 T cell receptor beta chains from one specimen sequenced in a study of blood T cell repertoires in COVID-19. Here immunoSEQ multiplex PCR was the method, and the copy in TCRdb shows in-frame clones only, minus some. The sample holds approximately 240,000 clones; around 90% are singletons and the top ten take 0.8% to 0.95%. Sample: peripheral blood. All receptors derive from a man between 25 and 39 years old with COVID-19, enrolled during active disease.

This clone was observed a single time. The chain uses TRBV19 and TRBJ1-1, with 8 bases aligning to TRBD1. With V trimmed by 9 bases and J by 4 bases, 10 bases remained unmatched. CDR3 length equals 14 residues. Germline CDR1 is LNHDA and CDR2 is SQIVND (reference sequence). The CDR3 DNA is TGTGCCAGCTCCACCTGGACAGGGATCACTGAAGCTTTCTTT. Its translation is CASSTWTGITEAFF.

The chain recombines TRBV5-1 with TRBJ2-3, with 8 bases aligning to TRBD2. Germline lookup yields CDR1 SGHRS and CDR2 YFSETQ. The V gene end was trimmed by 2 bases and the J gene end by 6 bases; junction bases not matched to a gene: 11. This CDR3 spans 16 amino acids. The CDR3 sequence is CASSFGGGSLRDTQYF. The CDR3 nucleotides read TGCGCCAGCAGCTTCGGCGGGGGGTCCCTTCGGGATACGCAGTATTTT.

V usage is TRBV19 and J usage is TRBJ1-5; 9 bases fit TRBD1. From germline, CDR1 is LNHDA and CDR2 SQIVND (reference sequence). The CDR3 extends over 15 amino acids. The V gene end was trimmed by 6 bases and the J gene end by 3 bases; junction bases not matched to a gene: 6. Written as DNA, the CDR3 is TGTGCCAGTAGCCCGGACAGGGGTTTCAATCAGCCCCAGCATTTT. Protein product: CASSPDRGFNQPQHF.